This T cell receptor beta chain is drawn from a study of blood T cell repertoires in COVID-19. This table comes from immunoSEQ multiplex PCR, and its TCRdb copy is limited to in-frame clones, with some not included. The sample gives about 210,000 clones, about 89% of which show up once; about 5% is in the top ten. This clone came up once. With V trimmed by 4 bases and J by 8 bases, 9 bases remained unmatched. Per germline, CDR1 LGHDT and CDR2 YNNKEL (reference sequence). The CDR3 length is 15 residues. The sequenced sample was peripheral blood. J is TRBJ2-1 and V is TRBV3-1 (or the pseudogene TRBV3-2); TRBD2 matches at 9 bases. This clonotype was sampled from a woman aged 40 to 50 with acute or convalescent COVID-19. CDR3: CASSLSGGPGYEQFF. Written as DNA, the CDR3 is TGTGCCAGCAGCCTTAGCGGGGGTCCTGGATATGAGCAGTTCTTC.